These T cell receptor beta chains were read from a single sample in a study of blood T cells in healthy people across ages. TCRdb reprocessed the 5' RACE reads with MiXCR, giving one entry per CDR3 protein. The table lists about 500,000 distinct CDR3 sequences, around 24% of them singletons. These data are also associated with another study on T cells of mothers and their children.

Sequencing input: blood. These receptors were taken from a boy aged 5-17 years in good health. Each CDR3 is given with its conserved first and last residue. Each record gives: CDR3 protein, CDR3 DNA, J gene, CDR3 length, V gene, clone size, D gene. A D gene is named only where the DNA matches it firmly. Expanded clones get a size class; other rows say once, few or many, or leave the size out.

cdr3_aa: CAGTKRGAPGGTGELFF
cdr3_nt: TGTGCCGGCACCAAAAGGGGCGCACCTGGAGGGACCGGGGAGCTGTTTTTT
j_call: TRBJ2-2
cdr3_length: 17
v_call: TRBV3-1
clone_size: .
d_call: .

cdr3_aa: CSALASSYEQYF
cdr3_nt: TGCAGCGCCCTGGCCAGCTCCTACGAGCAGTACTTC
j_call: TRBJ2-7
cdr3_length: 12
v_call: TRBV29-1
clone_size: .
d_call: .

cdr3_aa: CASSIRPRDSDGQYF
cdr3_nt: TGTGCCAGCAGCATACGCCCTCGGGACAGTGACGGGCAGTACTTC
j_call: TRBJ2-7
cdr3_length: 15
v_call: TRBV6-5
clone_size: .
d_call: TRBD1

cdr3_aa: CASSPTNNPYNEQFF
cdr3_nt: TGTGCCAGCAGCCCCACAAATAATCCTTACAATGAGCAGTTCTTC
j_call: TRBJ2-1
cdr3_length: 15
v_call: TRBV9
clone_size: few
d_call: .

cdr3_aa: CSVRVEQGTNRNIQYF
cdr3_nt: TGCAGCGTTAGGGTCGAGCAGGGAACAAATCGAAACATTCAGTACTTC
j_call: TRBJ2-4
cdr3_length: 16
v_call: TRBV29-1
clone_size: .
d_call: .

cdr3_aa: CSAESGSRGETQYF
cdr3_nt: TGCAGTGCTGAAAGCGGGAGTCGAGGAGAGACCCAGTACTTC
j_call: TRBJ2-5
cdr3_length: 14
v_call: TRBV20-1
clone_size: few
d_call: TRBD2

cdr3_aa: CASSLAALGTDTQYF
cdr3_nt: TGCGCCAGCAGCTTGGCGGCGTTAGGGACAGATACGCAGTATTTT
j_call: TRBJ2-3
cdr3_length: 15
v_call: TRBV5-1
clone_size: few
d_call: .

cdr3_aa: CASSQEGAGGPDTQYF
cdr3_nt: TGCGCCAGCAGCCAAGAAGGGGCAGGGGGTCCAGATACGCAGTATTTT
j_call: TRBJ2-3
cdr3_length: 16
v_call: TRBV4-3
clone_size: few
d_call: TRBD1

cdr3_aa: CASSLAASGKETQYF
cdr3_nt: TGTGCCAGCAGCTTAGCGGCTAGCGGAAAAGAGACCCAGTACTTC
j_call: TRBJ2-5
cdr3_length: 15
v_call: TRBV7-2
clone_size: few
d_call: TRBD2

cdr3_aa: CASSLERAGTYNEQFF
cdr3_nt: TGTGCCAGCAGCTTAGAGAGAGCGGGGACCTACAATGAGCAGTTCTTC
j_call: TRBJ2-1
cdr3_length: 16
v_call: TRBV7-8
clone_size: once
d_call: TRBD2

cdr3_aa: CAGGTGSYEQYF
cdr3_nt: TGTGCCGGGGGGACAGGGTCGTACGAGCAGTACTTC
j_call: TRBJ2-7
cdr3_length: 12
v_call: TRBV10-3
clone_size: .
d_call: TRBD1

cdr3_aa: CASSYVRVNEQFF
cdr3_nt: TGTGCCAGCAGTTACGTCCGGGTCAATGAGCAGTTCTTC
j_call: TRBJ2-1
cdr3_length: 13
v_call: TRBV6-6
clone_size: many
d_call: .

cdr3_aa: CASSLGGTAEGYTF
cdr3_nt: TGTGCCAGCAGCTTAGGGGGGACTGCAGAGGGCTACACCTTC
j_call: TRBJ1-2
cdr3_length: 14
v_call: TRBV7-9
clone_size: .
d_call: .

cdr3_aa: CASRPFLAGGQETQYF
cdr3_nt: TGTGCCAGCAGGCCCTTTTTGGCGGGAGGCCAAGAGACCCAGTACTTC
j_call: TRBJ2-5
cdr3_length: 16
v_call: TRBV7-9
clone_size: few
d_call: TRBD2

cdr3_aa: CASSPLGTGVSYEQYF
cdr3_nt: TGTGCCAGCAGTCCCCTTGGGACAGGGGTATCCTACGAGCAGTACTTC
j_call: TRBJ2-7
cdr3_length: 16
v_call: TRBV28
clone_size: few
d_call: TRBD1

cdr3_aa: CASSRGDEAFF
cdr3_nt: TGTGCCAGCAGCCGGGGCGACGAAGCTTTCTTT
j_call: TRBJ1-1
cdr3_length: 11
v_call: TRBV3-1
clone_size: .
d_call: .

cdr3_aa: CASSLDPDWNERFF
cdr3_nt: TGCGCCAGCAGCTTAGATCCCGATTGGAATGAGCGGTTCTTC
j_call: TRBJ2-1
cdr3_length: 14
v_call: TRBV5-1
clone_size: few
d_call: .

cdr3_aa: CATSEGGPLYEQYF
cdr3_nt: TGTGCCACCAGCGAGGGGGGACCTTTATACGAGCAGTACTTC
j_call: TRBJ2-7
cdr3_length: 14
v_call: TRBV24-1
clone_size: few
d_call: .

cdr3_aa: CASSLSPNYGYTF
cdr3_nt: TGTGCCAGCAGCTTGTCGCCTAACTATGGCTACACCTTC
j_call: TRBJ1-2
cdr3_length: 13
v_call: TRBV5-6
clone_size: few
d_call: .

cdr3_aa: CASSLVTGPRGTQYF
cdr3_nt: TGTGCTAGCAGCTTAGTTACAGGGCCGCGAGGGACCCAGTACTTC
j_call: TRBJ2-5
cdr3_length: 15
v_call: TRBV7-7
clone_size: few
d_call: .

cdr3_aa: CSAKDRGYQETQYF
cdr3_nt: TGCAGTGCGAAGGACAGGGGGTACCAAGAGACCCAGTACTTC
j_call: TRBJ2-5
cdr3_length: 14
v_call: TRBV20-1
clone_size: .
d_call: TRBD1

cdr3_aa: CASSKDRGSYEQYF
cdr3_nt: TGCGCCAGCAGCAAGGACAGGGGGTCCTACGAGCAGTACTTC
j_call: TRBJ2-7
cdr3_length: 14
v_call: TRBV5-1
clone_size: .
d_call: TRBD1

cdr3_aa: CASSYGGSQPQHF
cdr3_nt: TGTGCCAGCAGTTATGGGGGAAGTCAGCCCCAGCATTTT
j_call: TRBJ1-5
cdr3_length: 13
v_call: TRBV6-2/TRBV6-3
clone_size: .
d_call: .

cdr3_aa: CSEQGRPEAFF
cdr3_nt: TGCAGTGAACAGGGGCGTCCTGAAGCTTTCTTT
j_call: TRBJ1-1
cdr3_length: 11
v_call: TRBV20-1
clone_size: few
d_call: TRBD1

cdr3_aa: CASSVGLAGPFNTGELFF
cdr3_nt: TGTGCCAGCAGCGTAGGACTAGCGGGGCCTTTTAACACCGGGGAGCTGTTTTTT
j_call: TRBJ2-2
cdr3_length: 18
v_call: TRBV9
clone_size: few
d_call: TRBD2

cdr3_aa: CASSYGGGGRETQYF
cdr3_nt: TGTGCCAGCAGCTACGGAGGGGGGGGTAGGGAGACCCAGTACTTC
j_call: TRBJ2-5
cdr3_length: 15
v_call: TRBV7-2
clone_size: .
d_call: .

cdr3_aa: CASSKASLGGNTIYF
cdr3_nt: TGTGCCAGCAGTAAGGCCAGCCTGGGGGGAAACACCATATATTTT
j_call: TRBJ1-3
cdr3_length: 15
v_call: TRBV28
clone_size: .
d_call: .

cdr3_aa: CASSYVNKNQPQHF
cdr3_nt: TGTGCCAGCAGTTACGTCAACAAGAATCAGCCCCAGCATTTT
j_call: TRBJ1-5
cdr3_length: 14
v_call: TRBV6-6
clone_size: .
d_call: .

cdr3_aa: CASSQDPGVAEQFF
cdr3_nt: TGCGCCAGCAGCCAAGATCCAGGTGTCGCTGAGCAGTTCTTC
j_call: TRBJ2-1
cdr3_length: 14
v_call: TRBV4-3
clone_size: .
d_call: .

cdr3_aa: CATGQGDQPQHF
cdr3_nt: TGTGCCACAGGACAGGGCGATCAGCCCCAGCATTTT
j_call: TRBJ1-5
cdr3_length: 12
v_call: TRBV24-1
clone_size: few
d_call: TRBD1

cdr3_aa: CASSAHTEAFF
cdr3_nt: TGTGCCAGCAGCGCCCACACTGAAGCTTTCTTT
j_call: TRBJ1-1
cdr3_length: 11
v_call: TRBV7-2
clone_size: few
d_call: .

cdr3_aa: CASSLGTSGTRDGEQYF
cdr3_nt: TGTGCCAGCAGCTTGGGGACTAGCGGGACGAGGGATGGAGAGCAGTACTTC
j_call: TRBJ2-5
cdr3_length: 17
v_call: TRBV7-2
clone_size: few
d_call: TRBD2

cdr3_aa: CASSQDPLPAPLEQYF
cdr3_nt: TGTGCCAGCAGCCAAGACCCGCTCCCCGCTCCTCTCGAGCAGTACTTC
j_call: TRBJ2-7
cdr3_length: 16
v_call: TRBV14
clone_size: few
d_call: .

cdr3_aa: CANSQEIRGLNEQFF
cdr3_nt: TGCGCCAACAGCCAAGAAATAAGGGGGCTGAATGAGCAGTTCTTC
j_call: TRBJ2-1
cdr3_length: 15
v_call: TRBV4-3
clone_size: .
d_call: TRBD1

cdr3_aa: CAISESPTGVDEQYF
cdr3_nt: TGTGCCATCAGTGAGTCCCCGACAGGGGTGGACGAGCAGTACTTC
j_call: TRBJ2-7
cdr3_length: 15
v_call: TRBV10-3
clone_size: many
d_call: TRBD1

cdr3_aa: CSASNARRSEAEAFF
cdr3_nt: TGCAGTGCTAGCAACGCCCGGCGGAGTGAGGCTGAAGCTTTCTTT
j_call: TRBJ1-1
cdr3_length: 15
v_call: TRBV20-1
clone_size: few
d_call: .

cdr3_aa: CASSLGDRYSNQPQHF
cdr3_nt: TGTGCCAGCAGCTTAGGGGACAGATATAGCAATCAGCCCCAGCATTTT
j_call: TRBJ1-5
cdr3_length: 16
v_call: TRBV7-3
clone_size: .
d_call: TRBD1

cdr3_aa: CSARDPRGIGGYTF
cdr3_nt: TGCAGTGCTAGAGACCCAAGGGGAATAGGAGGCTACACCTTC
j_call: TRBJ1-2
cdr3_length: 14
v_call: TRBV20-1
clone_size: .
d_call: .

cdr3_aa: CAFRGQEKETQYF
cdr3_nt: TGTGCCTTCAGGGGACAGGAGAAAGAGACCCAGTACTTC
j_call: TRBJ2-5
cdr3_length: 13
v_call: TRBV10-3
clone_size: .
d_call: TRBD1

cdr3_aa: CASSYPTNEQFF
cdr3_nt: TGTGCCAGCAGTTACCCGACCAATGAGCAGTTCTTC
j_call: TRBJ2-1
cdr3_length: 12
v_call: TRBV6-5
clone_size: .
d_call: .

cdr3_aa: CASSPEEPASTDTQYF
cdr3_nt: TGTGCCAGCAGCCCGGAAGAGCCGGCTAGCACAGATACGCAGTATTTT
j_call: TRBJ2-3
cdr3_length: 16
v_call: TRBV9
clone_size: .
d_call: .

cdr3_aa: CASSPTYTEAFF
cdr3_nt: TGTGCCAGCAGCCCCACGTACACTGAAGCTTTCTTT
j_call: TRBJ1-1
cdr3_length: 12
v_call: TRBV12-3/TRBV12-4
clone_size: .
d_call: .

cdr3_aa: CSVVDGSNQPQHF
cdr3_nt: TGCAGCGTCGTAGACGGTAGCAATCAGCCCCAGCATTTT
j_call: TRBJ1-5
cdr3_length: 13
v_call: TRBV29-1
clone_size: few
d_call: .

cdr3_aa: CAWSTGQYLQNNNNEQFF
cdr3_nt: TGTGCCTGGAGTACCGGACAGTACCTACAGAACAATAACAATGAGCAGTTCTTC
j_call: TRBJ2-1
cdr3_length: 18
v_call: TRBV30
clone_size: .
d_call: .

cdr3_aa: CASSEARQGAGELFF
cdr3_nt: TGTGCCAGCAGCGAAGCGCGGCAGGGGGCCGGGGAGCTGTTTTTT
j_call: TRBJ2-2
cdr3_length: 15
v_call: TRBV6-1
clone_size: .
d_call: TRBD1

cdr3_aa: CALGGLGYNEQFF
cdr3_nt: TGTGCCCTGGGGGGACTAGGCTACAATGAGCAGTTCTTC
j_call: TRBJ2-1
cdr3_length: 13
v_call: TRBV2
clone_size: few
d_call: TRBD2

cdr3_aa: CSVEDMGLAGGPEQFF
cdr3_nt: TGCAGCGTTGAAGATATGGGACTAGCGGGAGGGCCAGAGCAGTTCTTC
j_call: TRBJ2-1
cdr3_length: 16
v_call: TRBV29-1
clone_size: .
d_call: TRBD2

cdr3_aa: CASSLEAGGETQYF
cdr3_nt: TGTGCTAGCAGCTTAGAAGCGGGGGGGGAGACCCAGTACTTC
j_call: TRBJ2-5
cdr3_length: 14
v_call: TRBV7-7
clone_size: many
d_call: TRBD2

cdr3_aa: CASSYADSSSYEQYF
cdr3_nt: TGTGCCAGCAGTTACGCGGATTCCAGCTCCTACGAGCAGTACTTC
j_call: TRBJ2-7
cdr3_length: 15
v_call: TRBV6-5
clone_size: once
d_call: .

cdr3_aa: CASRGVEETQYF
cdr3_nt: TGTGCCAGCAGAGGGGTGGAAGAGACCCAGTACTTC
j_call: TRBJ2-5
cdr3_length: 12
v_call: TRBV9
clone_size: .
d_call: .

cdr3_aa: CASSDGQYSYNEQFF
cdr3_nt: TGTGCCAGCAGTGATGGACAGTACTCCTACAATGAGCAGTTCTTC
j_call: TRBJ2-1
cdr3_length: 15
v_call: TRBV6-1
clone_size: .
d_call: .

cdr3_aa: CASAKQGAVTYEQYF
cdr3_nt: TGTGCCAGCGCGAAACAGGGGGCGGTCACCTACGAGCAGTACTTC
j_call: TRBJ2-7
cdr3_length: 15
v_call: TRBV7-9
clone_size: .
d_call: TRBD1

cdr3_aa: CASSSRENTGELFF
cdr3_nt: TGTGCCAGCAGTTCGAGGGAGAACACCGGGGAGCTGTTTTTT
j_call: TRBJ2-2
cdr3_length: 14
v_call: TRBV6-6
clone_size: few
d_call: .

cdr3_aa: CASSLGTPSSGNTIYF
cdr3_nt: TGTGCCAGCAGCTTGGGGACCCCAAGCTCTGGAAACACCATATATTTT
j_call: TRBJ1-3
cdr3_length: 16
v_call: TRBV13
clone_size: .
d_call: .

cdr3_aa: CASRLTGENTEAFF
cdr3_nt: TGTGCCAGCAGACTGACAGGGGAGAACACTGAAGCTTTCTTT
j_call: TRBJ1-1
cdr3_length: 14
v_call: TRBV6-6
clone_size: .
d_call: TRBD1

cdr3_aa: CASSIEGTPNYGYTF
cdr3_nt: TGTGCCAGTAGTATAGAGGGGACTCCTAACTATGGCTACACCTTC
j_call: TRBJ1-2
cdr3_length: 15
v_call: TRBV19
clone_size: few
d_call: .

cdr3_aa: CASSSGGDRAGETQYF
cdr3_nt: TGCGCCAGCAGCTCCGGGGGCGACAGGGCTGGAGAGACCCAGTACTTC
j_call: TRBJ2-5
cdr3_length: 16
v_call: TRBV5-1
clone_size: many
d_call: .